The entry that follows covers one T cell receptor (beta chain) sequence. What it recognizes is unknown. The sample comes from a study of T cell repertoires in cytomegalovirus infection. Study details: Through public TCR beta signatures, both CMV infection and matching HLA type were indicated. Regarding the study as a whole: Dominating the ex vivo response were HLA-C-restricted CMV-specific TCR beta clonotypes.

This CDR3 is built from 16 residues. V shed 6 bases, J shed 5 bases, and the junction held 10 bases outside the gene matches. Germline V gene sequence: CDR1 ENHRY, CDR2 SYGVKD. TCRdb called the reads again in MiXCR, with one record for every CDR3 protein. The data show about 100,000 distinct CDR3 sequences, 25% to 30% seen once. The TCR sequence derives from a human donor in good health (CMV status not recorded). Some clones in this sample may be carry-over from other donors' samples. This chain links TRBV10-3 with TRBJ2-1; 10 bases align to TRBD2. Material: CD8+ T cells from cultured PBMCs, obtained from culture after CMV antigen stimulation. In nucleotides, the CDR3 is TGTGCCATCAGCGGCCCAGCGGGGGGGGCGGACAATGAGCAGTTCTTC. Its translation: CAISGPAGGADNEQFF.